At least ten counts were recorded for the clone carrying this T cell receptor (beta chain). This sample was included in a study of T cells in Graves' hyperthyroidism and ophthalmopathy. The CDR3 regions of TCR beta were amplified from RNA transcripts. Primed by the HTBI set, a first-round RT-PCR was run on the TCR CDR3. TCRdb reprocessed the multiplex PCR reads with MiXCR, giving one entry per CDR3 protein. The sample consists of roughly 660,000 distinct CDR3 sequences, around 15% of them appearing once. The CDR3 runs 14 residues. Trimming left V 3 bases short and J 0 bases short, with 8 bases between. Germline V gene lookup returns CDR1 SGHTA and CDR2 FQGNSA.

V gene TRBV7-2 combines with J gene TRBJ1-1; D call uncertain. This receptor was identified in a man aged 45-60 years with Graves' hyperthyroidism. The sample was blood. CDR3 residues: CASSLYRMNTEAFF. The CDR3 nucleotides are TGTGCCAGCAGCTTGTATAGGATGAACACTGAAGCTTTCTTT.